Following are 24 T cell receptor beta chains from one sample sequenced in a study of control samples from healthy donors and cancer patients. Profiling relied on immunoSEQ multiplex PCR, and the TCRdb table lists in-frame clones only, not all of them. The sample shows more than 140,000 clones, under 95% of them seen only once. The sequenced material came from blood. All receptors come from a man in his late teens or twenties in good health.

The V gene is TRBV25-1, the J gene TRBJ2-3, with D maybe TRBD1 (6 bases). Deletions cut 6 bases from V and 2 bases from J, with 12 bases between. CDR3 size: 14 residues. Germline values: CDR1 MGHDK, CDR2 SYGVNS. The CDR3 nucleotides are TGTGCCAGCAGATTACAGGGTCTCACAGATACGCAGTATTTT. This gives the protein CASRLQGLTDTQYF.

The V call is TRBV15, the J call TRBJ2-7; D is unclear. The V and J ends lost 2 bases and 2 bases respectively, with 13 bases between them. Germline CDR1 is LNHNV and CDR2 is YYDKDF (reference sequence). This CDR3 spans 15 amino acids. CDR3 DNA: TGTGCCACCAGCAGACCGGCAGACGATCCCTACGAGCAGTACTTC. Translated: CATSRPADDPYEQYF.

The chain uses TRBV19 and TRBJ1-2; weak D call: TRBD1 (5 bases). The CDR3 totals 14 residues. The germline V gene has CDR1 LNHDA and CDR2 SQIVND (reference sequence). Trimming removed 3 bases from V and 3 bases from J, with 11 bases in between. The chain's CDR3 is CASSMDGGYYGYTF. CDR3 sequence (DNA): TGTGCCAGTAGTATGGATGGGGGTTACTATGGCTACACCTTC.

The rearrangement links TRBV6-5 to TRBJ1-2; D remains unclear. Per germline, CDR1 MNHEY and CDR2 SVGAGI. Trimming took off 8 bases at V and 2 bases at J, with 6 bases between the two ends. CDR3 length: 11 amino acids. The CDR3 nucleotides are TGTGCCAGCCTCGGGAACTATGGCTACACCTTC. This codes for CASLGNYGYTF.

This clone was counted between two and nine times. V and J are TRBV6-5 and TRBJ2-2, with TRBD1 matching over 8 bases. V trimming: 0 bases; J trimming: 7 bases; junction bases outside the gene matches: 7. The V gene's germline CDR1 is MNHEY and CDR2 SVGAGI. This CDR3 has 16 residues. As DNA, the CDR3 is TGTGCCAGCAGTTACTCGTGGCAGGGGGCTGGCGGGGAGCTGTTTTTT. Its translation: CASSYSWQGAGGELFF.

This clone is a singleton in its sample. This chain links TRBV9 with TRBJ2-1; 9 bases agree with TRBD2. V lost 3 bases to trimming and J lost 4 bases; unmatched junction nucleotides: 5. This CDR3 is 15 amino acids long. Per germline, CDR1 SGDLS and CDR2 YYNGEE. The CDR3 DNA reads TGTGCCAGCAGCGCCAGCGGGGGGCAATACAATGAGCAGTTCTTC. The encoded protein is CASSASGGQYNEQFF.

The V call is TRBV14, the J call TRBJ1-4; D not resolved. V lost 4 bases to trimming and J lost 0 bases, with 9 bases between them. Germline V lookup: CDR1 SGHDN, CDR2 FVKESK. The CDR3 spans 15 residues. CDR3 loop: CASSPRGATNEKLFF. The CDR3 coding sequence is TGTGCCAGCAGCCCCCGGGGTGCAACTAATGAAAAACTGTTTTTT.

This rearrangement joins TRBV10-3 to TRBJ1-1; a weak D match, TRBD1 (6 bases). This CDR3 comprises 12 residues. CDR1 is ENHRY and CDR2 is SYGVKD in the germline V gene. Trimming removed 8 bases at V and 5 bases at J, with 12 bases between. The CDR3 loop reads CAIGGTQTEAFF. CDR3 coding DNA: TGTGCCATCGGCGGGACACAAACTGAAGCTTTCTTT.

V is TRBV5-1 and J is TRBJ2-5, with TRBD2 matching over 9 bases. The CDR3 has 15 residues. Trimming took 4 bases from V and 5 from J; bases not matched to a gene: 9. CDR1 SGHRS and CDR2 YFSETQ come from the germline V gene. The CDR3 nucleotides are TGCGCCAGCAGCCCCGCTAGCGGGGCGGGGGAGACCCAGTACTTC. Translation: CASSPASGAGETQYF.

This sequence joins TRBV5-1 and TRBJ2-7; D remains ambiguous. Trimming pared 5 bases from V and 4 bases from J, leaving 10 bases between. CDR3 size: 12 residues. CDR1 SGHRS and CDR2 YFSETQ come from the germline V gene. CDR3 residues: CASRLTQYEQYF. In DNA, the CDR3 is TGCGCCAGCAGACTTACACAGTACGAGCAGTACTTC.

The genes are TRBV11-2 and TRBJ1-1, with D perhaps matching TRBD1 (5 bases). V was pared by 0 bases and J by 10 bases, with 15 bases between. This CDR3 region has 14 residues. Germline CDR1 and CDR2: SGHAT and FQNNGV. For the CDR3, the DNA is TGTGCCAGCAGCTTAGATCCGCAGGGTTGGGGAGCTTTCTTT. Translated, it gives CASSLDPQGWGAFF.

The chain recombines TRBV7-3 with TRBJ2-3, with D perhaps being TRBD1 or TRBD2 (5 bases each). Germline V CDR1 and CDR2: SGHTA, FQGTGA. CDR3 length: 14 amino acids. The V gene lost 5 bases and the J gene lost 0 bases, with 9 bases spanning the gap. CDR3 residues: CASSPGPSTDTQYF. The CDR3 DNA sequence: TGTGCCAGCAGCCCGGGACCAAGCACAGATACGCAGTATTTT.

V gene TRBV12-3 or TRBV12-4 combines with J gene TRBJ1-6; D unresolved. Trimming shortened V by 6 bases and J by 9 bases, and 12 bases separated the two germline ends. This CDR3 spans 13 amino acids. CDR3 in DNA: TGTGCCAGCAGCGCCATTGCCCGTTCACCCCTCCACTTT. Encoded protein: CASSAIARSPLHF.

The chain uses TRBV18 and TRBJ1-4; 7 bases agree with TRBD1. The CDR3 is 14 residues long. The germline CDR1 and CDR2 sequences are KGHSH and LQKENI. The J segment lost 8 bases and the V segment lost 5 bases, leaving 8 bases of the junction unmatched. The DNA for the CDR3 is TGTGCCAGCTCAATCCGGGACAGCAGGGAAAAACTGTTTTTT. This encodes CASSIRDSREKLFF.

The chain couples TRBV7-2 to TRBJ2-1; D perhaps matches TRBD1 (6 bases). The CDR3 length is 15 residues. Germline values: CDR1 SGHTA, CDR2 FQGNSA. V lost 5 bases and J 3 bases, leaving 14 bases between the germline ends. In DNA, the CDR3 is TGTGCCAGCAGCCCCCGTGGGACACTCTACAATGAGCAGTTCTTC. Protein product: CASSPRGTLYNEQFF.

The V call is TRBV5-1, the J call TRBJ2-7; the D gene is possibly TRBD1 (6 bases). The V gene's germline CDR1 is SGHRS and CDR2 YFSETQ. This CDR3 comprises 13 residues. V lost 7 bases to trimming and J lost 3 bases, with 14 bases between them. The CDR3 is CASGLEGVYEQYF. CDR3 coding DNA: TGCGCCAGCGGATTAGAGGGGGTCTACGAGCAGTACTTC.

V and J are TRBV6-4 and TRBJ1-5; D call uncertain. The V gene's germline CDR1 is MRHNA and CDR2 SNTAGT. This CDR3 has 12 residues. V gave up 6 bases and J gave up 5 bases, with 8 bases separating them. The CDR3 sequence is CASRGCDQPQHF. The CDR3 DNA reads as TGTGCCAGCAGGGGTTGTGATCAGCCCCAGCATTTT.

The chain combines TRBV5-4 with TRBJ1-1; D call uncertain. The germline V and J ends were trimmed by 4 bases and 5 bases, with 12 bases remaining between them. Germline lookup yields CDR1 SGHNT and CDR2 YYREEE (reference sequence). The CDR3 totals 13 residues. CDR3 region: CASSVIAGTEAFF. In DNA form, the CDR3 reads TGTGCCAGCAGCGTAATAGCGGGGACTGAAGCTTTCTTT.

The chain carries TRBV27 and TRBJ1-2, with 8 bases aligning to TRBD1. Germline CDR1 is MNHEY and CDR2 is SMNVEV (reference sequence). Germline trimming cut 5 bases from V and 4 bases from J; bases unmatched to any gene: 6. The CDR3 runs 14 residues. The DNA of the CDR3 is TGTGCCAGCAGTGTAGGACAGGGAGGCTATGGCTACACCTTC. Residues: CASSVGQGGYGYTF.

This chain uses TRBV12-5 with TRBJ1-5; TRBD1 matches 11 bases. From germline, CDR1 is LGHNT and CDR2 FRNRAP. The CDR3 contains 16 residues. The V and J ends lost 5 bases and 4 bases, in that order; junction bases with no gene match: 7. The CDR3 protein is CASGLWTGGSNQPQHF. CDR3 DNA sequence: TGTGCTAGTGGTCTCTGGACAGGGGGCAGTAATCAGCCCCAGCATTTT.

The J gene is TRBJ1-3, the V gene TRBV6-5; no clear D. Trimming shortened V by 0 bases and J by 5 bases, and 11 bases separated the two germline ends. Germline CDR1 reads MNHEY; CDR2 reads SVGAGI. CDR3 length: 15 residues. The CDR3 region is CASSYSGRIRNTIYF. CDR3 DNA: TGTGCCAGCAGTTACTCCGGCAGGATAAGAAACACCATATATTTT.

This sequence joins TRBV18 and TRBJ2-2, with D maybe TRBD2 (6 bases). CDR1 is KGHSH and CDR2 is LQKENI in the germline V gene. With 3 bases removed from V and 5 bases from J, the gap between germline ends came to 7 bases. This CDR3 contains 13 residues. The CDR3: CASSPGTTGELFF. The CDR3 DNA reads TGTGCCAGCTCACCGGGGACTACCGGGGAGCTGTTTTTT.

V gene TRBV20-1 combines with J gene TRBJ1-2, with a tentative D call TRBD1 (6 bases). This CDR3 is 11 amino acids long. Germline CDR1 reads DFQATT; CDR2 reads SNEGSKA (reference sequence). Trimming took off 5 bases at V and 5 bases at J, with 9 bases between the two ends. The CDR3 DNA is TGCAGTGCTGTCAGGGGTTATGGCTACACCTTC. It specifies CSAVRGYGYTF.

V usage is TRBV30 and J usage is TRBJ1-3, with unresolved D. The germline V gene has CDR1 GTSNPN and CDR2 SVGIG (reference sequence). V was shortened by 0 bases and J by 3 bases, with 6 bases between the two germline ends. This CDR3 spans 13 amino acids. The CDR3 DNA reads as TGTGCCTGGAGTGTGACTGGTGGAAACACCATATATTTT. Its protein product is CAWSVTGGNTIYF.